This TCR beta chain was obtained from a study of regulatory T cells in long-lasting Graves disease. The CDR3 totals 17 residues. J gave up 3 bases and V 1 base, and 7 bases lay outside the gene matches. Germline V gives CDR1 SGHNT, CDR2 YYREEE (reference sequence). CDR3 regions were amplified by Arm-PCR using iRepertoire HTBI primers to build TCR beta libraries. TCRdb used MiXCR to reprocess the multiplex PCR reads, holding one entry per CDR3 protein. The sample holds hundreds of thousands of distinct CDR3 sequences, around 15% seen once. The time point was: newly diagnosed GD, antithyroid drugs for less than 3 months. PBMC RNA served as the TCR library source. The same specimen was also included in a second study, on T cells in Graves' hyperthyroidism and ophthalmopathy.

The sequence was collected from a woman under 40 with Graves disease. The input for sequencing was peripheral blood mononuclear cells (PBMCs), taken at new diagnosis, from a patient treated with antithyroid drugs. V gene TRBV5-4 combines with J gene TRBJ2-2, with 9 positions matching TRBD2. The DNA of the CDR3 is TGTGCCAGCAGCTTGAGTTTGTTAGCGGGAGACACCGGGGAGCTGTTTTTT. Translation: CASSLSLLAGDTGELFF.